This T cell receptor (beta chain) was found in a study of cytomegalovirus exposure and HLA in healthy donors. Notes on the study in general: Later genetic work tied a missense DCLRE1C variant to beta-chain V and J trimming. Some TCR beta chains (around 180 of them) were listed as cytomegalovirus-associated. The authors assumed roughly uniform sequencing depth across donors for presence/absence analyses. Rarity characterized most TCR sequences, yet some public TCRs appeared in many donors.

This clone was picked up one time. The antigen remains undetermined. This PCR relied on a set of 60 Vbeta primers and 13 Jbeta primers. Generated by immunoSEQ multiplex PCR, the TCRdb table keeps only in-frame clones and is missing some. The table records fewer than 150,000 clones, around 74% of them present only once. The TCR sequence derives from a man between 60 and 75 years old in good health and CMV-seropositive. The sequencing sample was made of PBMCs.

CDR3 loop: CASSLREGDRQPQHF. CDR3 bases: TGTGCCAGCAGCTTACGGGAGGGGGATCGTCAGCCCCAGCATTTT. This chain joins TRBV7-2 and TRBJ1-5, with D possibly TRBD1 on 6 matching bases. Germline CDR1 is SGHTA and CDR2 is FQGNSA. Trimming removed 2 bases from V and 6 bases from J, with 14 bases in between. There are 15 residues in the CDR3.